The source of this T cell receptor (beta chain) is a study of blood T cell repertoires in COVID-19 (dated by TCRdb to 2018 to 2021). General notes on the study: The collaborator samples originated in the United States, Italy and Spain and spanned the acute and convalescent phases of COVID-19. The samples were drawn from two sources: the first 160 participants of the ongoing ImmuneRACE study, and 1,200 or so subjects contributed by 6 global collaborators. Nearly every sample came with metadata listing a de-identified subject ID, COVID-19 status, age in years and sex. The material from the prospective study consisted of cDNA or gDNA derived from T cells, B-cell-depleted T cells, or PBMCs. Deeply sampled blood TCRbeta repertoires from subjects exposed to, actively infected with, or recovered from COVID-19 were included in the dataset. Where HLA class I and class II types were available, the types were taken from metadata supplied by the sample provider, not from assay-based typing. The repertoires were released in a freely available public database intended as a resource for research on the immune response to SARS-CoV-2.

The immunoSEQ Assay, a bias-controlled multiplex PCR, was used to amplify TCRbeta CDR3 regions from genomic DNA. Per the authors' processing: Nucleated cell counts per sample were estimated from amplification of reference gene primers within the assay. To quantify the absolute abundance of each unique TCRbeta CDR3 rearrangement, sequence reads were collapsed and filtered. Productive Simpson clonality was computed per sample as the square root of Simpson's diversity index over productive rearrangements. Drawn from immuneACCESS, this table holds only the in-frame rearrangements with V and J called that TCRdb kept. Clones are partly lost; checked studies trace under half to an unresolved V gene and leave the rest unexplained. V, J and clone size are those of that table, while D and trimming were read from the DNA. In all, the sample holds approximately 70,000 clones, and roughly nine tenths of those were seen once. The ten biggest clones cover more than 3% of the sample.

Results the study describes overall, beyond this receptor: How much clinical and demographic metadata was included differed by source and by participant, and the metadata was provided uncurated.

With respect to this clone: Its antigen remains undetermined. Base qualities are not at hand, and no much larger clone is one base apart.

Trimming costs V 6 bases and J 6 bases, and their ends lie 23 bases apart. CDR1 MGHDK and CDR2 SYGVNS were looked up in the germline V gene. Inclusive of the bounding cysteine and phenylalanine, the CDR3 is 16 residues long. Of all the DNA, just the CDR3 is kept, 48 bases in frame from base 1. One collaborating source in Seattle enrolled patients while the patients were actively infected and followed the patients over time throughout the course of disease. Collaborating institutions collected whole blood in K2EDTA tubes following their own protocols. For TCRbeta analysis, collaborator samples were shipped as frozen whole blood, as isolated PBMCs, or as DNA extracted from either sample type.

The chain uses TRBV25-1 and TRBJ2-5; a tentative D match to TRBD2 spans 6 bases. The TCR originated in a woman in her fifties or sixties with COVID-19, enrolled during active disease. Material: peripheral blood. The DNA reads as follows: TGTGCCAGCAGCACAACAAAGGACTACGGAGTAAAGACCCAGTACTTC. Its coded protein is CASSTTKDYGVKTQYF.